Sequencing of this TCR beta chain was carried out in a study of CD8 T cells in ankylosing spondylitis. Overall study findings and caveats: Blood of patients with ankylosing spondylitis appeared to be characterized by a TCR beta motif of several highly homologous variants.

V lost 3 bases, J lost 4 bases, and 19 bases lay in between. Per the germline V gene, CDR1 is LNHNV and CDR2 is YYDKDF (reference sequence). The CDR3 extends over 17 amino acids. It was by quantitative 5'-RACE with molecular barcodes that TCR beta libraries were made. TCRdb itself ran the 5' RACE reads through MiXCR, one entry per CDR3 protein. The table lists 200,000 to 300,000 distinct CDR3 sequences, about 24% of them singletons. This clonotype was counted at least ten times. Its antigen is as yet unknown. The source material was blood, either unsorted or a sorted T cell fraction (not recorded which). The clonotype originates from a male donor with ankylosing spondylitis or in good health (not recorded which). The J gene is TRBJ2-1, the V gene TRBV15, with a tentative D call TRBD1 (5 bases). CDR3 sequence (DNA): TGTGCCACCAGCAGTGGGATCTACAGGATGAGTTACAATGAGCAGTTCTTC. Residues: CATSSGIYRMSYNEQFF.